A single sample is the source of the 10 T cell receptor beta chains below, sequenced in a study of CD8 T cells in ankylosing spondylitis. TCRdb redid the calling of the 5' RACE reads with MiXCR, one entry per CDR3 protein. Of about 130,000 distinct CDR3 sequences in the sample, approximately 9.7% were seen once. The source material was blood, either unsorted or a sorted T cell fraction (not recorded which). Every receptor here comes from a male donor with ankylosing spondylitis or in good health (not recorded which).

CDR3 amino acids: CASSEVTETGQSFF. The CDR3, as DNA: TGTGCCAGCAGTGAAGTTACCGAGACAGGACAATCTTTCTTT. This chain joins TRBV2 and TRBJ1-1; the D gene is possibly TRBD1 (6 bases). Germline-derived CDR1 and CDR2 are SNHLY and FYNNEI. The CDR3 is made up of 14 amino acids. Trimming stripped 1 base from V and 12 bases from J, with 18 bases between.

This clonotype was found many times. The V call is TRBV7-2, the J call TRBJ2-1; D unresolved. Germline V gives CDR1 SGHTA, CDR2 FQGNSA. This CDR3 comprises 16 residues. The ends were cut back, 1 base at V and 4 bases at J, with 14 bases in the middle. CDR3 sequence reads: CASSLGLHGRYNEQFF. CDR3 sequence (DNA): TGTGCCAGCAGCTTAGGGTTGCATGGTCGGTACAATGAGCAGTTCTTC. Full variable domain (remainder filled in from reference TRBV7-2 and TRBJ2-1): GAGVSQSPSNKVTEKGKDVELRCDPISGHTALYWYRQSLGQGLEFLIYFQGNSAPDKSGLPSDRFSAERTGGSVSTLTIQRTQQEDSAVYLCASSLGLHGRYNEQFFGPGTRLTVL.

A few counts support this clonotype. The gene calls are TRBV18 and TRBJ1-3; D unresolved. The germline CDR1 and CDR2 sequences are KGHSH and LQKENI. CDR3 length: 13 residues. The V end was cut by 0 bases, the J end by 4 bases, with 4 bases between. Written as DNA, the CDR3 is TGTGCCAGCTCACCACCGGCGGGAAACACCATATATTTT. It codes for CASSPPAGNTIYF.

This clonotype was detected ten times or more. This chain connects TRBV20-1 to TRBJ1-5; TRBD1 matches 9 bases. There are 14 residues in the CDR3. CDR1 is DFQATT, CDR2 SNEGSKA, per germline (reference sequence). V shed 2 bases and J 5 bases; nucleotides not matched to a gene: 4. CDR3 nucleotides: TGCAGTGCTAGACAGGGACAGGGATATCAGCCCCAGCATTTT. Residues: CSARQGQGYQPQHF.

This clonotype was found many times. This CDR3 is CASSRGGNEKLFF. CDR3 nucleotides: TGTGCCAGCAGCCGGGGGGGGAATGAAAAACTGTTTTTT. The J gene is TRBJ1-4, the V gene TRBV7-6; tentatively, D is TRBD1 (5 bases). Germline V CDR1 and CDR2: SGHVS, FNYEAQ. Trimming shortened V by 5 bases and J by 5 bases, and 9 bases separated the two germline ends. This CDR3 contains 13 residues. Complete variable domain (other parts from reference TRBV7-6 and TRBJ1-4): GAGVSQSPRYKVTKRGQDVALRCDPISGHVSLYWYRQALGQGPEFLTYFNYEAQQDKSGLPNDRFSAERPEGSISTLTIQRTEQRDSAMYRCASSRGGNEKLFFGSGTQLSVL.

The table lists this clonotype with a few counts. V usage is TRBV20-1 and J usage is TRBJ2-1; 10 bases match TRBD2. The CDR3 is made up of 19 amino acids. After removal of 6 bases from V and 8 bases from J, the junction contained 25 bases not matched to a gene. Germline V gene data show CDR1 as DFQATT and CDR2 as SNEGSKA (reference sequence). CDR3 residues: CSAVPVAGGNSGRLDEQFF. DNA of the CDR3: TGCAGTGCGGTACCCGTGGCAGGGGGTAATAGCGGGAGGCTCGATGAGCAGTTCTTC.

In this sample, this clonotype turned up many times. This chain joins TRBV5-1 and TRBJ2-3; 10 bases match TRBD1. This CDR3 has 15 residues. V shed 4 bases and J 4 bases; nucleotides not matched to a gene: 6. Per the germline V gene, CDR1 is SGHRS and CDR2 is YFSETQ. CDR3 sequence reads: CASSPGTGVADTQYF. The CDR3 DNA reads TGCGCCAGCAGCCCCGGGACAGGGGTTGCAGATACGCAGTATTTT.

This clonotype showed up many times. The V gene is TRBV6-1, the J gene TRBJ1-4; D is undetermined. The V gene lost 8 bases and the J gene lost 3 bases, with 10 bases spanning the gap. The CDR3 is 13 amino acids. Germline V lookup: CDR1 MNHNS, CDR2 SASEGT. The CDR3 nucleotides are TGTGCCAGCCGCTATTTGGCTAATGAAAAACTGTTTTTT. Protein sequence: CASRYLANEKLFF.

This clonotype appeared many times. The chain links TRBV29-1 to TRBJ2-1, with 12 bases lining up with TRBD1. Germline-derived CDR1 and CDR2 are SQVTM and ANQGSEA. Trimming took 4 bases from V and 6 from J; bases not matched to a gene: 7. The CDR3 has 15 residues. DNA of the CDR3: TGCAGCGTTGGCTCTCGGGGACAGGGGGCCAATGAGCAGTTCTTC. Translated: CSVGSRGQGANEQFF.

This clonotype came up many times. The genes are TRBV19 and TRBJ2-5; D remains ambiguous. Trimming cost V 5 bases and J 5 bases, with 15 bases left between them. CDR3 length: 14 amino acids. Germline assignment: CDR1 LNHDA and CDR2 SQIVND (reference sequence). The CDR3 nucleotides read TGTGCCAGTAGTTCGGTGGTAGGGTTGGAGACCCAGTACTTC. This sequence encodes CASSSVVGLETQYF.